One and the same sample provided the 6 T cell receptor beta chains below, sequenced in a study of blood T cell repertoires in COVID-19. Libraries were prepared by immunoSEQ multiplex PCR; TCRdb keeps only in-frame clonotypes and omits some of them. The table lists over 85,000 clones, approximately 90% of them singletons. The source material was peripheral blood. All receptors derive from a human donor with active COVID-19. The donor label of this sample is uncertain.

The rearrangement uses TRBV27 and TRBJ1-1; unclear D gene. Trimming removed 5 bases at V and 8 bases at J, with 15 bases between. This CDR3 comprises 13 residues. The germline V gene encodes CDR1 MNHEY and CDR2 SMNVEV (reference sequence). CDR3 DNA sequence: TGTGCCAGCAGTCCCCGACTGGATTCAGAAGCTTTCTTT. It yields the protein CASSPRLDSEAFF.

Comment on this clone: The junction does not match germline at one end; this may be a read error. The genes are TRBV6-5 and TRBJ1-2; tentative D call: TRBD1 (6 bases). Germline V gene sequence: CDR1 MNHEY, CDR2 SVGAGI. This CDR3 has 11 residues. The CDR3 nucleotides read TGTGTCAGCAGGGACATAAGTGGCTACACCTTC. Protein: CVSRDISGYTF.

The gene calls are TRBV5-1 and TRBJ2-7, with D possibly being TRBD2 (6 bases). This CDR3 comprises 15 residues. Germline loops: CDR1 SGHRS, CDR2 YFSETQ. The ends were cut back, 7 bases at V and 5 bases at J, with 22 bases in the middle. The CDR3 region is CASRWGDQPWDEQYF. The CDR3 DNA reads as TGCGCCAGCCGGTGGGGGGACCAACCATGGGACGAGCAGTACTTC.

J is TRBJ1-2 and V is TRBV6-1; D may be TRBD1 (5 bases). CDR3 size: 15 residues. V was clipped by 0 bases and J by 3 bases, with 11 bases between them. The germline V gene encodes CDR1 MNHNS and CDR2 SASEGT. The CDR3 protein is CASSEARQGYYGYTF. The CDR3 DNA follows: TGTGCCAGCAGTGAAGCGCGGCAGGGCTACTATGGCTACACCTTC.

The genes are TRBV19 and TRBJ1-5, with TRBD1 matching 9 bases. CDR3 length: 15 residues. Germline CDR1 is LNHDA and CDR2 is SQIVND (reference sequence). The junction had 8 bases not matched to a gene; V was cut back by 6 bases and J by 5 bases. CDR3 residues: CASRPTGTGHQPQHF. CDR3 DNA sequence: TGTGCCAGTAGGCCCACAGGGACAGGGCATCAGCCCCAGCATTTT.

The DNA of the CDR3 is TGTGCCAGCAGCGTAGGACAGGGGGCGGCTCAGCCCCAGCATTTT. It translates to CASSVGQGAAQPQHF. The chain recombines TRBV9 with TRBJ1-5; 10 positions match TRBD1. Germline V gene lookup returns CDR1 SGDLS and CDR2 YYNGEE. V lost 0 bases, J lost 6 bases, and 3 bases stayed unmatched. The length of the CDR3 is 15 residues. The complete variable domain, with remaining parts taken from reference TRBV9 and TRBJ1-5, reads DSGVTQTPKHLITATGQRVTLRCSPRSGDLSVYWYQQSLDQGLQFLIQYYNGEERAKGNILERFSAQQFPDLHSELNLSSLELGDSALYFCASSVGQGAAQPQHFGDGTRLSIL.